The subject of this entry is one TCR beta chain. Its antigen remains unidentified. Isolation of CD4+ T cells took place after about 10 days of culture. Participants were vaccinated with two doses of either the BNT162b2 or mRNA-1273 vaccine. Having tested negative for nucleocapsid antibodies, the vaccine recipients showed no prior SARS-CoV-2 infection. The authors exchanged half the medium for IL-2 medium on days 3 and 7. This specimen belongs to a study of vaccination effects on CD4 cells after COVID-19. Study-wide context: They grew roughly 2 million PBMC in each well, adding 8.5 to 10 IU/ml IL-2 and 8.5 to 10 ug/ml peptides.

Produced via immunoSEQ multiplex PCR; TCRdb's table is partial and in-frame only. The sample yields around 47,000 clones, about three quarters seen once. The ends lost 4 bases at V and 6 bases at J; junction bases unmatched: 6. The CDR3 extends over 13 amino acids. Germline CDR1 reads KGHSH; CDR2 reads LQKENI. The sequenced sample was CD4+ T cells from PBMCs cultured without peptide, obtained after COVID-19 vaccination. The sequence derives from a human donor who received a COVID-19 vaccine. The chain recombines TRBV18 with TRBJ2-7; 7 bases align to TRBD1. CDR3 sequence (DNA): TGTGCCAGCTCACAGGGGGCCCTGGGCGAGCAGTACTTC. This gives the protein CASSQGALGEQYF.